This T cell receptor (beta chain) was recovered during a study of identical twins. V lost 0 bases, J lost 2 bases, and 8 bases lay in between. The germline gives CDR1 KGHSH, CDR2 LQKENI. The CDR3 sequence is 14 residues long. TCRdb processed the 5' RACE reads anew with MiXCR; each CDR3 protein has one entry. Among 600,000 to 800,000 distinct CDR3 sequences listed, 21% were seen once. Study-wide results and caveats: Zero-insertion analyses were open to partial confounding by invariant MAIT and iNKT cells.

A few counts support this clonotype. Its antigen is not known. These same records also appear under a second study, on T cells expressing NK-cell markers. That work adds: All TCR beta repertoires analysed originated from sorted CD3+CD56+NKG2C+, CD3+CD56+NKG2C- and CD3+CD56-NKG2C+ T cells. Seropositivity for HCMV was found in seven of the eight sequenced donors, with one seronegative.

This clonotype was sampled from a woman aged 18-30 years in good health. The material sequenced was PBMCs. This rearrangement joins TRBV18 to TRBJ2-7; D gene uncertain. The CDR3 DNA follows: TGTGCCAGCTCACCACCCCGGAACCCCTACGAGCAGTACTTC. It codes for CASSPPRNPYEQYF.